This T cell receptor (beta chain) was profiled in a study of brain metastases from non-small cell lung cancer. Findings and caveats of the study: Expanded T-cell clones appeared in around 64% of brain metastases over primaries. Brain metastases had lower T-cell infiltration than primary tumors.

On this clone itself: Its target is unknown. The sample holds other DNA sequences that translate to the same CDR3.

Profiling relied on immunoSEQ multiplex PCR, and the TCRdb table lists in-frame clones only, not all of them. This table holds some 7,700 clones, around four fifths found once. This clonotype was obtained from a donor aged 40 or over with non-small cell lung cancer. Sequences were obtained from primary lung tumor tissue.

DNA for the CDR3: TGTGCCATCAACGGCGGAGGACAGGGGGTTTCGACAGATACGCAGTATTTT. This gives the protein CAINGGGQGVSTDTQYF. This chain connects TRBV10-3 to TRBJ2-3; 10 bases fit TRBD1. The germline gives CDR1 ENHRY, CDR2 SYGVKD. The CDR3 runs to 17 residues. The V gene end was trimmed by 7 bases and the J gene end by 3 bases; junction bases not matched to a gene: 13.